This TCR beta chain derives from a study of shared clonotypes between healthy human individuals. Looking at the study overall: Each donor's CD4 naive and CD4 memory cells filled three plates apiece, CD8 naive two, and CD8 memory one.

General study points: About 5% of naive CD4 clonotypes were shared across a few donors.

CDR1 and CDR2 from the germline V gene are MGHDK and SYGVNS. The length of the CDR3 is 18 residues. V lost 2 bases, J lost 3 bases, and 19 bases lay in between. Original processing methods: Filtering differed because ImmunoSEQ produced junction-only sequences that carried no quality scores. Data came from immunoSEQ multiplex PCR; TCRdb stores just in-frame clones and leaves some out. That table is the source of V, J and clone size, and D and trimming were worked out from the DNA. The sample has some 2.3 million clones; over 90% are singletons. Partitioning of CD4+ cells yielded a CD45RA+ naive subset and a CD45RA-negative memory subset. Note on this clone: What it binds is unknown.

The clonotype comes from a man between 18 and 35 years old in good health. Some clones in this sample may be carry-over from other donors' samples. The chain recombines TRBV25-1 with TRBJ2-2; perhaps TRBD1 as D (6 bases). Sequencing used naive CD4+ T cells from PBMCs. Subset denoted: CD45RA+ positively selected. DNA of the CDR3: TGTGCCAGCAGTGAAACGGTTGGGTCGGGGACATACACCGGGGAGCTGTTTTTT. Translation: CASSETVGSGTYTGELFF. The full variable domain, its missing parts supplied by reference TRBV25-1 and TRBJ2-2, is EADIYQTPRYLVIGTGKKITLECSQTMGHDKMYWYQQDPGMELHLIHYSYGVNSTEKGDLSSESTVSRIRTEHFPLTLESARPSHTSQYLCASSETVGSGTYTGELFFGEGSRLTVL.